These 30 T cell receptor beta chains originate from one sample sequenced in a study of T cells in Graves' hyperthyroidism and ophthalmopathy. Authors of the study amplified TCR beta CDR3 regions from RNA transcripts. The TCR CDR3 first-round RT-PCR relied on the HTBI primer set. TCRdb ran MiXCR on the multiplex PCR reads and lists one entry per CDR3 protein. The sample records 340,000 or so distinct CDR3 sequences, about 18% being singletons. Input material: blood. Receptors originate from a woman aged 45-65 years with Graves' hyperthyroidism.

The chain has TRBV12-3 or TRBV12-4 and TRBJ1-2; unclear D gene. This CDR3 comprises 13 residues. V lost 2 bases, J lost 6 bases, and 10 bases lay in between. The CDR3 DNA is TGTGCCAGCAGTTTAAGTCAAGTCAATGGCTACACCTTC. Translation gives CASSLSQVNGYTF.

V and J are TRBV5-1 and TRBJ1-5; D is possibly TRBD1 (6 bases). Trimming pared 0 bases from V and 5 bases from J, leaving 18 bases between. The CDR3 sequence is 17 residues long. Per the germline V gene, CDR1 is SGHRS and CDR2 is YFSETQ. The CDR3 DNA reads as TGCGCCAGCAGCTTGGGGGGCGTTGGGGACACCTATCAGCCCCAGCATTTT. This encodes CASSLGGVGDTYQPQHF.

This clonotype was seen only a few times. This chain links TRBV20-1 with TRBJ2-2; 9 nucleotides agree with TRBD2. The CDR3 runs 15 residues. Germline CDR1 DFQATT, CDR2 SNEGSKA (reference sequence). J was trimmed by 5 bases and V by 1 base; bases with no gene match: 5. The chain's CDR3 is CSARGAGGATGELFF. The CDR3 DNA follows: TGCAGTGCTAGAGGGGCGGGAGGGGCTACCGGGGAGCTGTTTTTT.

This chain joins TRBV5-1 and TRBJ2-5; D assignment may be TRBD1 or TRBD2 (6 bases each). This CDR3 contains 15 residues. CDR1 SGHRS and CDR2 YFSETQ come from the germline V gene. The V gene lost 5 bases and the J gene lost 5 bases, with 19 bases spanning the gap. The CDR3 DNA reads as TGCGCCAGCAGTTTACCGGGGGCGACCGGGGAGACCCAGTACTTC. Its protein product is CASSLPGATGETQYF.

The chain links TRBV28 to TRBJ2-1; 8 bases are shared with TRBD2. Germline-derived CDR1 and CDR2 are MDHEN and SYDVKM. The CDR3 is 11 amino acids. V shed 5 bases and J 12 bases; nucleotides not matched to a gene: 3. CDR3 loop: CASSVGGGQFF. The CDR3 region has the DNA TGTGCCAGCAGTGTCGGGGGGGGGCAGTTCTTC.

This clonotype occurred many times. The rearrangement links TRBV29-1 to TRBJ2-7; the D call may be TRBD1 or TRBD2 (5 bases each). Per germline, CDR1 SQVTM and CDR2 ANQGSEA. V shed 4 bases and J shed 2 bases, with 12 bases lying between them. The CDR3 is 13 amino acids. This CDR3 reads CSVVGETTYEQYF. The CDR3 bases are TGCAGCGTTGTGGGGGAAACGACCTACGAGCAGTACTTC.

This chain connects TRBV2 to TRBJ2-5; D is perhaps TRBD2 (6 bases). This CDR3 contains 13 residues. Trimming pared 9 bases from V and 0 bases from J, leaving 11 bases between. The germline V gene has CDR1 SNHLY and CDR2 FYNNEI. CDR3 nucleotide sequence: TGTGCCAGTCTTCGGACTAACCAAGAGACCCAGTACTTC. Amino acids: CASLRTNQETQYF.

This clonotype has a count of ten or more. The CDR3 sequence: CSAEGLAGAPGTDTQYF. The CDR3 nucleotides read TGCAGTGCGGAGGGACTAGCGGGGGCCCCTGGCACAGATACGCAGTATTTT. The V gene is TRBV20-1, the J gene TRBJ2-3; the match to TRBD2 covers 14 bases. Germline V gene lookup returns CDR1 DFQATT and CDR2 SNEGSKA (reference sequence). This CDR3 has 17 residues. With V trimmed by 6 bases and J by 1 base, 9 bases remained unmatched.

The rearrangement uses TRBV18 and TRBJ1-3; TRBD1 matches at 8 bases. Germline CDR1 KGHSH, CDR2 LQKENI. The CDR3 runs 19 residues. The trim removed 6 bases at V and 0 bases at J, leaving 16 bases unmatched. CDR3 protein: CASSAELGQGASSGNTIYF. As DNA, the CDR3 is TGTGCCAGCTCCGCGGAGCTAGGACAGGGCGCGAGCTCTGGAAACACCATATATTTT.

Ten or more counts support this clonotype. The chain carries TRBV12-3 or TRBV12-4 and TRBJ2-5; D uncertain. Trimming took 6 bases from V and 3 from J, leaving 11 bases between them. The CDR3 extends over 13 amino acids. This CDR3 reads CASRGISEETQYF. CDR3 nucleotides: TGTGCCAGCAGGGGGATTTCGGAAGAGACCCAGTACTTC.

The J gene is TRBJ1-6, the V gene TRBV10-3; D not resolved. Trimming left V 9 bases short and J 6 bases short, with 9 bases between. The germline V gene has CDR1 ENHRY and CDR2 SYGVKD. This CDR3 contains 12 residues. CDR3 residues: CAIRAPNSPLHF. CDR3 DNA: TGTGCCATTCGGGCCCCTAATTCACCCCTCCACTTT.

The chain employs TRBV14 and TRBJ2-5, with D possibly matching TRBD1 (5 bases). The CDR3 is 16 amino acids. V lost 1 base to trimming and J lost 1 base, with 13 bases between them. Per germline, CDR1 SGHDN and CDR2 FVKESK. In nucleotides, the CDR3 is TGTGCCAGCAGCCAAGTGGGGCAGACCTCCCAAGAGACCCAGTACTTC. Translated, it gives CASSQVGQTSQETQYF.

The gene calls are TRBV20-1 and TRBJ1-2; 9 nucleotides line up with TRBD1. The CDR3 loop spans 16 amino acids. Germline V gene sequence: CDR1 DFQATT, CDR2 SNEGSKA (reference sequence). V lost 0 bases, J lost 2 bases, and 7 bases stayed unmatched. The CDR3 DNA follows: TGCAGTGCTAGAGATGTGGGGACAGGGTCAAACTATGGCTACACCTTC. This translates into CSARDVGTGSNYGYTF.

This chain connects TRBV4-1 to TRBJ1-6; a possible D gene is TRBD1 (5 bases). The CDR3 consists of 14 residues. Germline values: CDR1 MGHRA, CDR2 YSYEKL. Trimming took off 1 base at V and 8 bases at J, with 9 bases between the two ends. The CDR3 region is CASSQVGGDSPLHF. The CDR3 DNA sequence: TGCGCCAGCAGCCAAGTTGGAGGGGATTCACCCCTCCACTTT.

CDR3 residues: CASGRAGEGTGELFF. DNA of the CDR3: TGTGCCAGCGGGCGGGCGGGAGAAGGGACCGGGGAGCTGTTTTTT. The rearrangement links TRBV28 to TRBJ2-2, with 7 nucleotides matching TRBD2. The junction had 11 bases not matched to a gene; V was cut back by 8 bases and J by 5 bases. Germline lookup yields CDR1 MDHEN and CDR2 SYDVKM. The CDR3 covers 15 residues.

The J gene is TRBJ2-1, the V gene TRBV7-8; 10 bases are shared with TRBD2. CDR1 SGHVS and CDR2 FQNEAQ come from the germline V gene. The V and J ends lost 3 bases and 4 bases, in that order; junction bases with no gene match: 9. The CDR3 is 17 residues long. This CDR3 is CASSFPIAGGTYNEQFF. The CDR3 DNA follows: TGTGCCAGCAGCTTTCCAATAGCGGGAGGTACGTACAATGAGCAGTTCTTC. The full variable domain, with the rest looked up from reference TRBV7-8 and TRBJ2-1, is GAGVSQSPRYKVAKRGQDVALRCDPISGHVSLFWYQQALGQGPEFLTYFQNEAQLDKSGLPSDRFFAERPEGSVSTLKIQRTQQEDSAVYLCASSFPIAGGTYNEQFFGPGTRLTVL.

This clonotype was seen ten or more times. The chain combines TRBV6-2 or TRBV6-3 with TRBJ1-5; the D is unclear. CDR1 MNHEY and CDR2 SVGEGT come from the germline V gene. The V gene lost 7 bases and the J gene lost 2 bases, with 12 bases spanning the gap. CDR3 length: 14 amino acids. CDR3 sequence: CASTYGGGNQPQHF. The CDR3 DNA reads as TGTGCCAGCACCTACGGAGGCGGCAATCAGCCCCAGCATTTT.

This clonotype was picked up a small number of times. CDR3 in DNA: TGTGCCAGCAGTGTGGAGAGCTCCTATAATTCACCCCTCCACTTT. Its translation: CASSVESSYNSPLHF. The V call is TRBV2, the J call TRBJ1-6; no reliable D call. Germline V gene lookup returns CDR1 SNHLY and CDR2 FYNNEI. Trimming left V 4 bases short and J 0 bases short, with 7 bases between. The CDR3 runs 15 residues.

There are many counts of this clonotype. The chain has TRBV7-8 and TRBJ2-7; D gene uncertain. Trimming stripped 1 base from V and 7 bases from J, with 14 bases between. This CDR3 comprises 14 residues. CDR1 is SGHVS, CDR2 FQNEAQ, per germline. In nucleotides, the CDR3 is TGTGCCAGCAGCTTAGGGGGTTCCGTAATAGAGCAGTACTTC. This translates into CASSLGGSVIEQYF.

This clonotype was observed many times. The CDR3 DNA reads TGTGCCAGCAGCCCCATGGGGGCGGAGACCCAGTACTTC. Its translation: CASSPMGAETQYF. The chain is built from TRBV6-1 and TRBJ2-5, with D perhaps TRBD1 (6 bases). Between the trimmed V and J ends, which lost 6 bases and 5 bases, there was a span of 13 bases. The V gene's germline CDR1 is MNHNS and CDR2 SASEGT. The CDR3 has 13 residues.

A few counts support this clonotype. The chain joins TRBV20-1 to TRBJ2-5; 12 positions agree with TRBD2. Germline V gene sequence: CDR1 DFQATT, CDR2 SNEGSKA (reference sequence). Unmatched junction bases numbered 4, after V lost 5 bases and J lost 3 bases. The CDR3 has 14 amino acids. The DNA for the CDR3 is TGCAGTGCTCCCAGGACTAGCGGGGAAGAGACCCAGTACTTC. Translation gives CSAPRTSGEETQYF.

A few counts support this clonotype. The gene calls are TRBV29-1 and TRBJ1-1; 9 nucleotides line up with TRBD1. Germline V CDR1 and CDR2: SQVTM, ANQGSEA. Trimming at V came to 8 bases and at J to 3 bases, leaving 4 bases not matched to a gene. The CDR3 has 12 residues. The CDR3 DNA reads as TGCAGCATACAGGGGGCGGACACTGAAGCTTTCTTT. Protein: CSIQGADTEAFF. Based on the CDR3 plus reference TRBV29-1 and TRBJ1-1, the full variable domain is SAVISQKPSRDICQRGTSLTIQCQVDSQVTMMFWYRQQPGQSLTLIATANQGSEATYESGFVIDKFPISRPNLTFSTLTVSNMSPEDSSIYLCSIQGADTEAFFGQGTRLTVV.

The rearrangement links TRBV4-1 to TRBJ2-2; D gene ambiguous. This CDR3 spans 14 amino acids. CDR1 is MGHRA and CDR2 is YSYEKL in the germline V gene. V shed 1 base and J shed 2 bases, with 5 bases lying between them. CDR3 sequence (DNA): TGCGCCAGCAGCCAAGGGCGCAACACCGGGGAGCTGTTTTTT. Its protein product is CASSQGRNTGELFF.

This clonotype was counted ten times or more. The chain combines TRBV12-3 or TRBV12-4 with TRBJ2-2; 13 bases match TRBD2. The ends lost 5 bases at V and 5 bases at J; junction bases unmatched: 5. The CDR3 covers 16 residues. The DNA for the CDR3 is TGTGCCAGCAGTCCCGGGACTAGCGGGGTGACCGGGGAGCTGTTTTTT. Its translation is CASSPGTSGVTGELFF.

There are many counts of this clonotype. The chain employs TRBV6-2 or TRBV6-3 and TRBJ2-3; possibly TRBD1 for D (6 bases). This CDR3 spans 16 amino acids. CDR1 and CDR2 (germline): MNHEY, SVGEGT. Trimming removed 8 bases at V and 1 base at J, with 19 bases between. CDR3 residues: CASGSLEGDRTDTQYF. The CDR3 DNA reads as TGTGCCAGCGGCTCTCTTGAGGGGGACCGCACAGATACGCAGTATTTT.

This clonotype turned up a few times. This sequence joins TRBV9 and TRBJ1-4, with D perhaps TRBD1 (5 bases). Trimming removed 4 bases from V and 4 bases from J, with 14 bases in between. The CDR3 totals 15 residues. CDR1 is SGDLS and CDR2 is YYNGEE in the germline V gene. The CDR3, as DNA: TGTGCCAGCAGCCCCGGGAGGGGAATTAATGAAAAACTGTTTTTT. Its translation: CASSPGRGINEKLFF. The full variable domain, completed using reference TRBV9 and TRBJ1-4, is DSGVTQTPKHLITATGQRVTLRCSPRSGDLSVYWYQQSLDQGLQFLIQYYNGEERAKGNILERFSAQQFPDLHSELNLSSLELGDSALYFCASSPGRGINEKLFFGSGTQLSVL.

The gene calls are TRBV5-8 and TRBJ2-7; D perhaps matches TRBD1 (6 bases). Trimming took 4 bases from V and 6 from J, leaving 20 bases between them. The CDR3 has 15 amino acids. Germline CDR1 and CDR2: SGHTS and YDEGEE. In nucleotides, the CDR3 is TGTGCCAGCAGCCGTACCGGGACAACGACTCGCGAGCAGTACTTC. Amino acids: CASSRTGTTTREQYF.

This clonotype was seen ten or more times. V usage is TRBV27 and J usage is TRBJ2-5; TRBD2 matches 11 bases. Germline lookup yields CDR1 MNHEY and CDR2 SMNVEV (reference sequence). This CDR3 comprises 13 residues. V lost 6 bases and J lost 9; bases outside the gene matches: 6. This CDR3 reads CASRLAGGPAQYF. The CDR3, as DNA: TGTGCCAGCAGGTTAGCGGGAGGGCCGGCCCAGTACTTC.

This clonotype came up once. The rearrangement joins TRBV20-1 to TRBJ1-5; maybe TRBD1 (6 bases). There are 13 residues in the CDR3. The V end lost 3 bases, the J end lost 6 bases, and 12 bases lay between the germline ends. Germline CDR1 reads DFQATT; CDR2 reads SNEGSKA (reference sequence). CDR3 nucleotides: TGCAGTGCTAGTGAAACAGGGATTCAGCCCCAGCATTTT. Translating gives CSASETGIQPQHF.

The chain joins TRBV28 to TRBJ1-1; weak D call: TRBD1 (5 bases). In germline, CDR1 is MDHEN, CDR2 SYDVKM. The CDR3 extends over 15 amino acids. V lost 4 bases and J lost 0, with 12 bases in between. The CDR3 DNA is TGTGCCAGCAGTTCGCTTCGGGGCCTGAACACTGAAGCTTTCTTT. It codes for CASSSLRGLNTEAFF.